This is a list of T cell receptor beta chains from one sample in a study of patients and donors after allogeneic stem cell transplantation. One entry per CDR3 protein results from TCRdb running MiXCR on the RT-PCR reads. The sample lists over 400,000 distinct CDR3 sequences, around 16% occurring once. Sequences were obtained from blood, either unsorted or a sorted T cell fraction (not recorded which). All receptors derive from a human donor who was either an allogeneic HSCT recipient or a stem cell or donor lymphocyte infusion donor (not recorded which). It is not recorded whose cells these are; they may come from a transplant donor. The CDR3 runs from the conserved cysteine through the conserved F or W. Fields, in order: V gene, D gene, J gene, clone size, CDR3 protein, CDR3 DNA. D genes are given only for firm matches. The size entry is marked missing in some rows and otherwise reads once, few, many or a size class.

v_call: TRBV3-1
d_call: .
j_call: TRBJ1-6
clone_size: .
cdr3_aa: CASNRGKNSPLHF
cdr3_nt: TGTGCCAGCAACAGAGGAAAAAATTCACCCCTCCACTTT

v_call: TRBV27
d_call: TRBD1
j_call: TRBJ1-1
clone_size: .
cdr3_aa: CASSNIRLRDRVAGTEAFF
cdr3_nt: TGTGCCAGCAGTAATATACGCCTACGGGACAGGGTGGCTGGCACTGAAGCTTTCTTT

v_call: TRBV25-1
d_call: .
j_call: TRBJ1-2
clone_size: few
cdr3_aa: CASSGTRHGYTF
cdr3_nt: TGTGCCAGCAGTGGGACACGTCATGGCTACACCTTC

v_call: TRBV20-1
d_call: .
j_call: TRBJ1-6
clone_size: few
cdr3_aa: CSARGKGGAMTPLHF
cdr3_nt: TGCAGTGCTAGAGGAAAGGGGGGCGCGATGACACCCCTCCACTTT

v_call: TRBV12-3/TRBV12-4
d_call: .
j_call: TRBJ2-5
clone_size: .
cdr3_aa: CASSLARGLETQYF
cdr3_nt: TGTGCCAGCAGTTTAGCGCGGGGCTTAGAGACCCAGTACTTC

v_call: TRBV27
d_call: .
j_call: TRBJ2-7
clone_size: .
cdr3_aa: CASSSVAKQREQYF
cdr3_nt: TGTGCCAGCAGTTCGGTGGCGAAGCAACGCGAGCAGTACTTC

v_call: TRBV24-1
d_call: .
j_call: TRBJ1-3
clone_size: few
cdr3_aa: CATSKDTGNTIYF
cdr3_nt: TGTGCCACCAGTAAGGACACCGGAAACACCATATATTTT

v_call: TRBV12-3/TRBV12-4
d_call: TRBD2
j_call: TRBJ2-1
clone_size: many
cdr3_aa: CASSLARLAGTDYNEQFF
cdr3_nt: TGTGCCAGCAGTTTAGCGCGGCTAGCGGGGACTGACTACAATGAGCAGTTCTTC

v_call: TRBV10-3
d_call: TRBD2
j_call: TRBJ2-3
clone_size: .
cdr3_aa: CAISGTSGSDTQYF
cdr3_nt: TGTGCCATCAGTGGGACTAGCGGGAGCGATACGCAGTATTTT

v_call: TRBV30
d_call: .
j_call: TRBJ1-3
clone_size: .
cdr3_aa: CAWREGGNVYF
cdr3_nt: TGTGCCTGGAGAGAAGGAGGGAATGTATATTTT

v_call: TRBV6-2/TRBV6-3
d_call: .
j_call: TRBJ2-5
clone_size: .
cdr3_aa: CASSYRQLRETQYF
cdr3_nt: TGTGCCAGCAGTTACCGGCAGTTGCGAGAGACCCAGTACTTC

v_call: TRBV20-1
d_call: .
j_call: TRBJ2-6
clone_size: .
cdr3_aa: CSARGEYGANVLTF
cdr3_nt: TGCAGTGCTAGGGGCGAGTACGGGGCCAACGTCCTGACTTTC

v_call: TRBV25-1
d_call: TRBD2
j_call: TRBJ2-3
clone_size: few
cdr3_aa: CASSNGLATITDTQYF
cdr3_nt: TGTGCCAGCAGTAATGGACTAGCCACCATCACAGATACGCAGTATTTT

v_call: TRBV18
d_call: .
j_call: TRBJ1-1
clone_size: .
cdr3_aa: CASSPAHRVNTEAFF
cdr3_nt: TGTGCCAGCTCACCAGCTCACAGGGTGAACACTGAAGCTTTCTTT

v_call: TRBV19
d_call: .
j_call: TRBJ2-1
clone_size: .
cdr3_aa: CASSIVSPFRSYNEQFF
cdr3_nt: TGTGCCAGTAGTATAGTTAGTCCATTTCGCTCCTACAATGAGCAGTTCTTC

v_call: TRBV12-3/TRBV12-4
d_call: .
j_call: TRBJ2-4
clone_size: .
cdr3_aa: CASSLSGQGRAKNIQYF
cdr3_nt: TGTGCCAGCAGTTTATCCGGGCAGGGCCGAGCCAAAAACATTCAGTACTTC

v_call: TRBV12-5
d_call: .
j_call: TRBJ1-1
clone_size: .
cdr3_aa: CASGSRPRGTEAFF
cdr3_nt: TGTGCTAGTGGATCACGACCCCGGGGAACTGAAGCTTTCTTT

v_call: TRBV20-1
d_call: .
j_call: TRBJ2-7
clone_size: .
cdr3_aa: CSAPDRTDYELYF
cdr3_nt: TGCAGTGCACCGGACAGGACGGACTACGAGCTGTACTTC

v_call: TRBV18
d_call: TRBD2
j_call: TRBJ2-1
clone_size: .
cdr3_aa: CASSPLPAGVGNEQFF
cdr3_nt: TGTGCCAGCTCACCACTCCCAGCGGGAGTAGGAAATGAGCAGTTCTTC

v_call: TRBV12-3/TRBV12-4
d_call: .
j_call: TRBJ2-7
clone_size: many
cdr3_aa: CASRPAAWSYEQYF
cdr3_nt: TGTGCCAGCAGGCCCGCAGCGTGGTCCTACGAGCAGTACTTC

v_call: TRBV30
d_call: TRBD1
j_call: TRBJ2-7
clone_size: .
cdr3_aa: CAWSPKGAGHEQYF
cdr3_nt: TGTGCCTGGAGCCCGAAGGGGGCTGGTCACGAGCAGTACTTC

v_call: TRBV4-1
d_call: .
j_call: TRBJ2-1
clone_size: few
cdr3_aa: CASSQDQPDNEQFF
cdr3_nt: TGCGCCAGCAGCCAAGATCAACCAGACAATGAGCAGTTCTTC

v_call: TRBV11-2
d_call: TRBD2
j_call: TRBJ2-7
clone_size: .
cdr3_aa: CASSLDLILAGAIYEQYF
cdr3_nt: TGTGCCAGCAGCCTCGACCTCATTCTAGCGGGAGCCATCTACGAGCAGTACTTC

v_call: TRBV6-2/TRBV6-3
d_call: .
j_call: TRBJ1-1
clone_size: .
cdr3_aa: CASSWGARGYAEAFF
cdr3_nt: TGTGCCAGCTCATGGGGCGCCAGGGGATACGCTGAAGCTTTCTTT

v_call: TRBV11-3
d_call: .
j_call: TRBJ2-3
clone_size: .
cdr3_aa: CASSLEIPGRGVDTQYF
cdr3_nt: TGTGCCAGCAGCTTAGAGATTCCGGGCAGGGGGGTTGATACGCAGTATTTT

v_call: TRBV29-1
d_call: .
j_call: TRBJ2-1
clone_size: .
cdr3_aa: CSVEGNEQFF
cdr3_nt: TGCAGCGTTGAAGGCAATGAGCAGTTCTTC

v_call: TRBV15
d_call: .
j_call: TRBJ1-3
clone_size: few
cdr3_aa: CATSREHLGRSGNTIYF
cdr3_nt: TGTGCCACCAGCAGAGAACATTTGGGTCGCTCTGGAAACACCATATATTTT

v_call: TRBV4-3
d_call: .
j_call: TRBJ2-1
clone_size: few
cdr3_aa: CASSQARGQYNEQFF
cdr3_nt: TGCGCCAGCAGCCAAGCCCGGGGGCAGTACAATGAGCAGTTCTTC

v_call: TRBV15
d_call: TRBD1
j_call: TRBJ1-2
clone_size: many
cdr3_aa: CATSRDGTGYGYTF
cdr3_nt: TGTGCCACCAGCAGGGACGGGACAGGGTATGGCTACACCTTC

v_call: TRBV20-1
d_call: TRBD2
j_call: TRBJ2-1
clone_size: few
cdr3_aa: CSAGRLAGRYNEQFF
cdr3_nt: TGCAGTGCCGGAAGACTAGCGGGAAGGTACAATGAGCAGTTCTTC

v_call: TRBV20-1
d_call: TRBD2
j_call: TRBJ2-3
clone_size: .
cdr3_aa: CSATGGLWRGGKSTDTQYF
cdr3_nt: TGCAGTGCTACTGGGGGTCTCTGGAGGGGAGGGAAGAGCACAGATACGCAGTATTTT

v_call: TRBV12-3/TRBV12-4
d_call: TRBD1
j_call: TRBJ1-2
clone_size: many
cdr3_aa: CASTRTGLQGGYTF
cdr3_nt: TGTGCCAGCACTAGGACAGGACTACAAGGCGGCTACACCTTC

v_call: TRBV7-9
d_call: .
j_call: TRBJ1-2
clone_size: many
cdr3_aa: CASSVQGNYGYTF
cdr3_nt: TGTGCCAGCAGCGTACAGGGAAACTATGGCTACACCTTC

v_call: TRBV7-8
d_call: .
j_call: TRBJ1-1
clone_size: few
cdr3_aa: CASSLVTGRGEAFF
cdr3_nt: TGTGCCAGCAGCTTAGTGACGGGGAGGGGAGAAGCTTTCTTT

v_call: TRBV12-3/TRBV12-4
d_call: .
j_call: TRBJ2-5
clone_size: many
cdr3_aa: CASTVGGRETQYF
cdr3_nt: TGTGCCAGCACCGTGGGTGGGAGAGAGACCCAGTACTTC

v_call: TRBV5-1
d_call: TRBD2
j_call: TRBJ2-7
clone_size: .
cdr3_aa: CASSLESSGFSYEQYF
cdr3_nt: TGCGCCAGCAGCTTGGAGTCTAGCGGGTTCTCCTACGAGCAGTACTTC

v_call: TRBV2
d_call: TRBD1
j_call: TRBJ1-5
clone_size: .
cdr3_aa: CASSQITGGRQPQHF
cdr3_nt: TGTGCCAGCAGCCAGATTACAGGGGGACGACAGCCCCAGCATTTT

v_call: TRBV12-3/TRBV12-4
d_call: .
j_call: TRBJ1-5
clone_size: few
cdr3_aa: CASTYAGQPQHF
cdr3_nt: TGTGCCAGCACCTACGCCGGTCAGCCCCAGCATTTT

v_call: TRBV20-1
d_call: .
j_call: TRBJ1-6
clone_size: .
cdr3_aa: CSASGPSHAANSPLHF
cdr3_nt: TGCAGTGCCTCGGGCCCTTCACACGCCGCCAATTCACCCCTCCACTTT